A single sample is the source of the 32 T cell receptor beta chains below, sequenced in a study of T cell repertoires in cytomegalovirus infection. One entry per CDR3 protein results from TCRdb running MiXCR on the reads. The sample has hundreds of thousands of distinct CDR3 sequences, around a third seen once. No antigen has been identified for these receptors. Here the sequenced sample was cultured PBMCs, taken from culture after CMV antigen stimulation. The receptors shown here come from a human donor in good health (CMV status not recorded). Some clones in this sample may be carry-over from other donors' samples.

Written as DNA, the CDR3 is TGTGCCAGCAGTTTACGGCTAGCGGGAGGAATATACAATGAGCAGTTCTTC. Amino acid sequence: CASSLRLAGGIYNEQFF. The chain carries TRBV27 and TRBJ2-1, with TRBD2 matching 11 bases. This CDR3 has 17 amino acids. Germline CDR1 MNHEY, CDR2 SMNVEV (reference sequence). V shed 2 bases and J 4 bases; nucleotides not matched to a gene: 7.

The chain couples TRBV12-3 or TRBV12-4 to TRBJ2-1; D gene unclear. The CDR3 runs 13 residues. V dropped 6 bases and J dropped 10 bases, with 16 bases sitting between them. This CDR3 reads CASSPMVVLEQFF. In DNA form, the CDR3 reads TGTGCCAGCAGCCCCATGGTGGTATTAGAGCAGTTCTTC.

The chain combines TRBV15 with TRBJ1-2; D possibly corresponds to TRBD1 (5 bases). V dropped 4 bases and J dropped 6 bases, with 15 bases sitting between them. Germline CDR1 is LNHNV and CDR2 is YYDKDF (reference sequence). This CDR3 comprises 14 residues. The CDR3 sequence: CATSKDKGYDGYTF. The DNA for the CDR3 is TGTGCCACCAGCAAGGATAAGGGGTACGATGGCTACACCTTC.

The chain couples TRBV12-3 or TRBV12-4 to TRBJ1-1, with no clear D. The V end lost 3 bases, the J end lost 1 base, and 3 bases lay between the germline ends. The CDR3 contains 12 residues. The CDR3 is CASSFQNTEAFF. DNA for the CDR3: TGTGCCAGCAGTTTCCAGAACACTGAAGCTTTCTTT.

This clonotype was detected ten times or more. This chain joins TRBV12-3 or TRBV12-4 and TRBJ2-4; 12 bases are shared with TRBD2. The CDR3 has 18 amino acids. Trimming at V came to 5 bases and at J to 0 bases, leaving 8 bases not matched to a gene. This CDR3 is CASSRTSGNVLAKNIQYF. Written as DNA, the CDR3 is TGTGCCAGCAGTCGGACTAGCGGGAACGTCCTAGCCAAAAACATTCAGTACTTC.

DNA of the CDR3: TGTGCCAGTAGTATAACAGGGGGCATGGCAGAGGAGCAGTTCTTC. This encodes CASSITGGMAEEQFF. The V call is TRBV19, the J call TRBJ2-1, with TRBD1 matching 9 bases. This CDR3 is 15 amino acids long. The V gene's germline CDR1 is LNHDA and CDR2 SQIVND (reference sequence). J lost 10 bases, V lost 2 bases, and 9 bases had no gene match.

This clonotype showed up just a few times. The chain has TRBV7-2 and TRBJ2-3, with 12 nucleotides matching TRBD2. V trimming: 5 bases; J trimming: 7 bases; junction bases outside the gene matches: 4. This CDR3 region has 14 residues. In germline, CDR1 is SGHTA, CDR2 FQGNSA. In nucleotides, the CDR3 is TGTGCCAGCAGCGGGACTAGCGGGTCACATACGCAGTATTTT. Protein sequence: CASSGTSGSHTQYF.

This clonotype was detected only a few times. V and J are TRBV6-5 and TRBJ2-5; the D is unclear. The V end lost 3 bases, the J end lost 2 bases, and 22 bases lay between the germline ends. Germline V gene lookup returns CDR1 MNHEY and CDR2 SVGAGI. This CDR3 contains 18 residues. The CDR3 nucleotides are TGTGCCAGCAGTTATGGGGTAGAAATGGGGTTATCTCAAGAGACCCAGTACTTC. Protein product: CASSYGVEMGLSQETQYF.

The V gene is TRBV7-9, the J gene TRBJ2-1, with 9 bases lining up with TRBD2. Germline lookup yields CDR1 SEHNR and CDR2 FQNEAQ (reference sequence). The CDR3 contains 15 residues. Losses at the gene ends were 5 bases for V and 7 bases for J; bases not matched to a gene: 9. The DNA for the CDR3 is TGTGCCAGCAGCCCAGCCGGGCTAGCGGGAAATGAGCAGTTCTTC. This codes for CASSPAGLAGNEQFF.

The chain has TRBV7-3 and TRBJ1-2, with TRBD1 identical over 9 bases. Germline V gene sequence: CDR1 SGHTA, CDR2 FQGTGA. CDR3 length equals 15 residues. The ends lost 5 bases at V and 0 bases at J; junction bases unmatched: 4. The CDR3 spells CASSQTGGPNYGYTF. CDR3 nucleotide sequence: TGTGCCAGCAGCCAAACAGGGGGCCCTAACTATGGCTACACCTTC.

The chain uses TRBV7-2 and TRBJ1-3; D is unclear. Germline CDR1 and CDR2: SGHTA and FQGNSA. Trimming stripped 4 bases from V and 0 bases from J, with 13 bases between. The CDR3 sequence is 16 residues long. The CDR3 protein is CASSSRGRSSGNTIYF. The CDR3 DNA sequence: TGTGCCAGCAGCTCCCGTGGACGCAGCTCTGGAAACACCATATATTTT.

CDR3 coding DNA: TGTGCCAGCACCCTGGGAACTAGCGGGAGATTCGGGGTAGAGACCCAGTACTTC. Its protein product is CASTLGTSGRFGVETQYF. The chain joins TRBV7-9 to TRBJ2-5; TRBD2 matches at 11 bases. The CDR3 consists of 18 residues. Germline trimming cut 7 bases from V and 4 bases from J; bases unmatched to any gene: 17. Germline V CDR1 and CDR2: SEHNR, FQNEAQ (reference sequence).

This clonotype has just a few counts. The CDR3 sequence: CASSSWGQSSGNTIYF. CDR3 sequence (DNA): TGTGCCAGCAGTTCTTGGGGCCAAAGCTCTGGAAACACCATATATTTT. The chain links TRBV28 to TRBJ1-3, with D maybe TRBD1 (5 bases). The germline CDR1 and CDR2 sequences are MDHEN and SYDVKM. This CDR3 region has 16 residues. The V and J ends lost 4 bases and 0 bases respectively, with 13 bases between them.

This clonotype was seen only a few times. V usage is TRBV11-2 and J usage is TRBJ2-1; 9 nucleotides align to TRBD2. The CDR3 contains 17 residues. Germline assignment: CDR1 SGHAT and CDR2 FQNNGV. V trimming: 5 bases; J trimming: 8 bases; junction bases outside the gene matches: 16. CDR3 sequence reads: CASSPRNIAGAEHEQFF. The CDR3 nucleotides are TGTGCCAGCAGCCCGCGGAATATAGCGGGAGCTGAACATGAGCAGTTCTTC.

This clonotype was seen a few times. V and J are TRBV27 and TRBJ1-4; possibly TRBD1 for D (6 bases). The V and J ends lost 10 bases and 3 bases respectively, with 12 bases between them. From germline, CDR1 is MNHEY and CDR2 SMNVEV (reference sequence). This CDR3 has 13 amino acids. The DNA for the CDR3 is TGTGCCACCCGGAGGGGGGCTAATGAAAAACTGTTTTTT. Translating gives CATRRGANEKLFF.

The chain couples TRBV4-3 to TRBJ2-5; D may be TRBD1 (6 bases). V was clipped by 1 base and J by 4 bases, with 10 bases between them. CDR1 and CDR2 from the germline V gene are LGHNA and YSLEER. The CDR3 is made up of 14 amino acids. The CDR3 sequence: CASSQVAGAETQYF. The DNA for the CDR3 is TGCGCCAGCAGCCAAGTGGCAGGGGCAGAGACCCAGTACTTC.

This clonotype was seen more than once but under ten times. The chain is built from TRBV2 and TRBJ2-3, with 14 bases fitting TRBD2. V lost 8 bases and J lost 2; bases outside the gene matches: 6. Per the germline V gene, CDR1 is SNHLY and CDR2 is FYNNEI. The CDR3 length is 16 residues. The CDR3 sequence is CASPAGLAGVTDTQYF. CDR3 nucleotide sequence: TGTGCCAGCCCTGCGGGACTAGCGGGAGTCACAGATACGCAGTATTTT. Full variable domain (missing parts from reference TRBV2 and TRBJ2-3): EPEVTQTPSHQVTQMGQEVILRCVPISNHLYFYWYRQILGQKVEFLVSFYNNEISEKSEIFDDQFSVERPDGSNFTLKIRSTKLEDSAMYFCASPAGLAGVTDTQYFGPGTRLTVL.

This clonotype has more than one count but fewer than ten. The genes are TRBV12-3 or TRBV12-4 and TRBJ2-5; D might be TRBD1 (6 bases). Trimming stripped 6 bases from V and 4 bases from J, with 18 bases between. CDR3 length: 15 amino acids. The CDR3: CASRPQGVNRETQYF. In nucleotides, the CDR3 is TGTGCCAGCAGGCCACAGGGTGTAAACCGAGAGACCCAGTACTTC.

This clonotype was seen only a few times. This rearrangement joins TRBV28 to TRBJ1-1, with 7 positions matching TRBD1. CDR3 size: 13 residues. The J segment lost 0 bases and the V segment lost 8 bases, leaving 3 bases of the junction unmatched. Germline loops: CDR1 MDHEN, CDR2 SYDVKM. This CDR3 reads CASEQGMNTEAFF. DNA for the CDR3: TGTGCCAGCGAACAGGGGATGAACACTGAAGCTTTCTTT.

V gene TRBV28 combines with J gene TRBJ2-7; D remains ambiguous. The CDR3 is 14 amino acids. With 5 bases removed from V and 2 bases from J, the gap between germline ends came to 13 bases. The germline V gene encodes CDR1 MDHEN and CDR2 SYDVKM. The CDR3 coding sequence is TGTGCCAGCAGTCCCCCCGCAGTCCCCTACGAGCAGTACTTC. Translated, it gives CASSPPAVPYEQYF.

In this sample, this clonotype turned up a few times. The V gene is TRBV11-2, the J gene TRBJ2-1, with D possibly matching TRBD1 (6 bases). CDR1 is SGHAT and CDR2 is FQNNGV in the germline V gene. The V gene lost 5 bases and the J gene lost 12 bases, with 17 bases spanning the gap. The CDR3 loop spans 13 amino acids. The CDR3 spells CASSRGWTVGQFF. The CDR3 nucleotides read TGTGCCAGCAGCCGAGGGTGGACAGTTGGGCAGTTCTTC.

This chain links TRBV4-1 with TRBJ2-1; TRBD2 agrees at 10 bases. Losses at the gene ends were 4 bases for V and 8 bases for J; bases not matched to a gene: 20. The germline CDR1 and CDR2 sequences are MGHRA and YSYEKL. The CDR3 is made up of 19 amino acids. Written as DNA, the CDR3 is TGCGCCAGCAGCCTAGAAGGGACAATAGGGAGAGCGGGAGGGCATGAGCAGTTCTTC. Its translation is CASSLEGTIGRAGGHEQFF.

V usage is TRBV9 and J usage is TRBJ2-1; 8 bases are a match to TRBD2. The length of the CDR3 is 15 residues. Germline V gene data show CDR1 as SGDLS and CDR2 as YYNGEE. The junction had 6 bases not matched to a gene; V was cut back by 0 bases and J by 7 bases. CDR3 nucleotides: TGTGCCAGCAGCGTAGGTGGGCGGGAGGAAAATGAGCAGTTCTTC. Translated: CASSVGGREENEQFF.

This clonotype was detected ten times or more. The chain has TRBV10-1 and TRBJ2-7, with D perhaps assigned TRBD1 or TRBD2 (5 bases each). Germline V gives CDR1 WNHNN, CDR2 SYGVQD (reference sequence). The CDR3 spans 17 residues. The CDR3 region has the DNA TGCGCCAGCAGTTCTTACCTCCGGGACGGAGCGATCTACGAGCAGTTCGTC. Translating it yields CASSSYLRDGAIYEQFV.

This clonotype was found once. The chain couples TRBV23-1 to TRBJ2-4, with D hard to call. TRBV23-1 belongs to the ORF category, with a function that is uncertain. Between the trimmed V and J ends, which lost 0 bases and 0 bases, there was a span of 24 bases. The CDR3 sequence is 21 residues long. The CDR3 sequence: CASSQSLQDGVDLLAKNIQYF. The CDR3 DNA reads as TGCGCCAGCAGTCAATCCCTCCAGGACGGTGTAGATCTACTAGCCAAAAACATTCAGTACTTC.

CDR3 loop: CAISEGYTEAFF. CDR3 DNA: TGTGCCATCAGTGAGGGGTACACTGAAGCTTTCTTT. The rearrangement joins TRBV10-3 to TRBJ1-1, with no clear D. Between the trimmed V and J ends, which lost 2 bases and 3 bases, there was a span of 4 bases. The CDR3 runs 12 residues. Germline V lookup: CDR1 ENHRY, CDR2 SYGVKD.

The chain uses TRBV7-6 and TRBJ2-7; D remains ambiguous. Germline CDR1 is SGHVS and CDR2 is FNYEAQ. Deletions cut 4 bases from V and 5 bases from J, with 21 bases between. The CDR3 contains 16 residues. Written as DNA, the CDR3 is TGTGCCAGCAGCTCTCCTGCGAGATTGAGGTCCGACGAGCAGTACTTC. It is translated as CASSSPARLRSDEQYF.

DNA of the CDR3: TGTGCCACCAGTGGGGTCCGACTAGGATACACCGGGGAGCTGTTTTTT. Its protein is CATSGVRLGYTGELFF. V is TRBV24-1 and J is TRBJ2-2; D is possibly TRBD2 (6 bases). The germline CDR1 and CDR2 sequences are KGHDR and SFDVKD. This CDR3 spans 16 amino acids. Trimming cost V 5 bases and J 3 bases, with 15 bases left between them.

The CDR3 loop is CASSFEDVGDTQYF. CDR3 nucleotide sequence: TGTGCCAGCAGCTTTGAGGATGTGGGAGATACGCAGTATTTT. This rearrangement joins TRBV11-2 to TRBJ2-3, with D unresolved. CDR1 and CDR2 (germline): SGHAT, FQNNGV. The CDR3 totals 14 residues. V lost 3 bases and J 5 bases, leaving 12 bases between the germline ends.

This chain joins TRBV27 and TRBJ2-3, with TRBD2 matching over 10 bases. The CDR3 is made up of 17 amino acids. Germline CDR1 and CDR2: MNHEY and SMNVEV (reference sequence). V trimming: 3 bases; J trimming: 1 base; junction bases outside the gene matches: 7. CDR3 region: CASSLGPAGGGTDTQYF. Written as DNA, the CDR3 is TGTGCCAGCAGTTTGGGGCCAGCGGGAGGGGGCACAGATACGCAGTATTTT.

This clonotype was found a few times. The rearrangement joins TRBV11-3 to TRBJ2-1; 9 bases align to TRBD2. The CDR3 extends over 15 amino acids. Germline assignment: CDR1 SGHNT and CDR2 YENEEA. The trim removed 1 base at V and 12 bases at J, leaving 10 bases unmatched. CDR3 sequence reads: CASSLGREGPRGQFF. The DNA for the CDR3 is TGTGCCAGCAGCTTAGGGCGGGAGGGCCCACGGGGGCAGTTCTTC.

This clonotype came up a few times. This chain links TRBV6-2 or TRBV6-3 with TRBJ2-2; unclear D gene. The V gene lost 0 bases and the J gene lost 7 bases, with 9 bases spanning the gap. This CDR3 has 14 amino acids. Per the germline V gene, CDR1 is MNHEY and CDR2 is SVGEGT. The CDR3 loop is CASSYSTVHGELFF. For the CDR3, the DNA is TGTGCCAGCAGTTACTCAACAGTACACGGGGAGCTGTTTTTT.